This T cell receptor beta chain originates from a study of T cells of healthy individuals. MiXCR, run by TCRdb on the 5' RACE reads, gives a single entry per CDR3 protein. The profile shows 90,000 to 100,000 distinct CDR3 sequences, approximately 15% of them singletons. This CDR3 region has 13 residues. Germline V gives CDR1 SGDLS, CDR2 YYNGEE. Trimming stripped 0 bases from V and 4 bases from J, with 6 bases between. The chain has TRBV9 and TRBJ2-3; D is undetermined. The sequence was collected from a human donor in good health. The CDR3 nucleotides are TGTGCCAGCAGCGTAGACGTTGCAGATACGCAGTATTTT. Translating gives CASSVDVADTQYF.